Given below is one T cell receptor beta chain in context. The sample belongs to a study of blood T cell repertoires in COVID-19. The V end lost 3 bases, the J end lost 9 bases, and 19 bases lay between the germline ends. Germline V lookup: CDR1 SGHTA, CDR2 FQGNSA. CDR3 length: 15 residues. TCRdb keeps only in-frame clones here, not all; method: immunoSEQ multiplex PCR. The sample yields several thousand clones, roughly 87% seen once. This clonotype was obtained from a woman in her sixties or seventies with active COVID-19. The sequenced sample was peripheral blood. The V call is TRBV7-2, the J call TRBJ2-3; possibly TRBD1 for D (5 bases). CDR3 bases: TGTGCCAGCAGCTTTGAAGGGTTAGGGGCCAAGACGCAGTATTTT. Its protein is CASSFEGLGAKTQYF.